The 14 T cell receptor beta chains reported below all come from one sample, sequenced in a study of blood T cells in healthy people across ages. A second PCR, run for roughly 7 to 12 cycles, used a sample-barcoded 5' primer plus a J-beta primer mix. TCRdb processed the 5' RACE reads anew with MiXCR; each CDR3 protein has one entry. Of about 1.4 million distinct CDR3 sequences in the sample, approximately 59% are singletons; the top ten hold under 8.5%. Sequenced sample: blood. The receptors here all came from a man between 18 and 29 years old in good health.

This clonotype has only a few counts. The V gene is TRBV7-9, the J gene TRBJ2-7; no reliable D call. V was shortened by 5 bases and J by 5 bases, with 10 bases between the two germline ends. This CDR3 has 12 residues. CDR1 and CDR2 (germline): SEHNR, FQNEAQ (reference sequence). CDR3 amino acids: CASSHGSNEQYF. CDR3 nucleotide sequence: TGTGCCAGCAGCCACGGGTCTAACGAGCAGTACTTC.

The sample holds one count of this clonotype. DNA of the CDR3: TGTGCCACCAGCCACCAGCTCAATGAGCAGTACTTC. Protein product: CATSHQLNEQYF. V is TRBV24-1 and J is TRBJ2-5; D is unresolved. The length of the CDR3 is 12 residues. The ends were cut back, 7 bases at V and 11 bases at J, with 16 bases in the middle. Germline values: CDR1 KGHDR, CDR2 SFDVKD.

The rearrangement links TRBV7-2 to TRBJ2-7; D may correspond to TRBD1 or TRBD2 (5 bases each). Trimming stripped 2 bases from V and 1 base from J, with 9 bases between. Per germline, CDR1 SGHTA and CDR2 FQGNSA. CDR3 size: 14 residues. As DNA, the CDR3 is TGTGCCAGCAGCTTAATGAGGGGTTCCTACGAGCAGTACTTC. Protein: CASSLMRGSYEQYF.

There are a few counts of this clonotype. The V and J genes are TRBV6-5 and TRBJ2-7; possible D gene TRBD2, 6 bases. The CDR3 extends over 15 amino acids. From germline, CDR1 is MNHEY and CDR2 SVGAGI. V lost 10 bases and J 1 base, leaving 20 bases between the germline ends. CDR3 amino acids: CATSGAGTESYEQYF. The CDR3 DNA follows: TGTGCCACCAGCGGAGCGGGCACAGAGTCCTACGAGCAGTACTTC.

The chain joins TRBV5-1 to TRBJ2-5, with 8 bases aligning to TRBD1. This CDR3 comprises 16 residues. After removal of 3 bases from V and 1 base from J, the junction contained 8 bases not matched to a gene. Per germline, CDR1 SGHRS and CDR2 YFSETQ. CDR3 bases: TGCGCCAGCAGCTCCGGACAGGGCGAGTCCCAAGAGACCCAGTACTTC. This gives the protein CASSSGQGESQETQYF.

The rearrangement links TRBV9 to TRBJ2-5, with a weak D call TRBD2 (5 bases). The end of the DNA is better explained by TRBJ2-7, so the J call may be wrong. The CDR3 is made up of 15 amino acids. Germline loops: CDR1 SGDLS, CDR2 YYNGEE. CDR3: CASSVGLGLIYEQYF. The CDR3 nucleotides read TGTGCCAGCAGCGTAGGTCTCGGACTTATCTACGAGCAGTACTTC.

The chain recombines TRBV7-2 with TRBJ2-3; D gene unclear. There are 14 residues in the CDR3. Germline CDR1 reads SGHTA; CDR2 reads FQGNSA. The V gene lost 2 bases and the J gene lost 3 bases, with 9 bases spanning the gap. CDR3 residues: CASSLRSWTDTQYF. In DNA, the CDR3 is TGTGCCAGCAGCTTAAGATCCTGGACAGATACGCAGTATTTT.

The V gene is TRBV12-3 or TRBV12-4, the J gene TRBJ2-1; D unresolved. The V end was cut by 6 bases, the J end by 9 bases, with 12 bases between. The CDR3 runs 12 residues. The DNA for the CDR3 is TGTGCCAGCAGGACTGAAGTAGGTGAGCAGTTCTTC. Protein sequence: CASRTEVGEQFF.

The chain is built from TRBV4-3 and TRBJ1-4, with D unresolved. This CDR3 has 14 amino acids. CDR1 and CDR2 from the germline V gene are LGHNA and YSLEER. The V end was cut by 0 bases, the J end by 0 bases, with 2 bases between. This chain's CDR3 is CASSQDSTNEKLFF. The CDR3 bases are TGCGCCAGCAGCCAAGATTCAACTAATGAAAAACTGTTTTTT.

The chain employs TRBV10-3 and TRBJ1-1; D might be TRBD1 (6 bases). CDR3 length equals 16 residues. Germline V CDR1 and CDR2: ENHRY, SYGVKD. Trimming stripped 2 bases from V and 4 bases from J, with 17 bases between. CDR3 sequence: CAISEIRGRGTTEAFF. The CDR3 bases are TGTGCCATCAGTGAGATAAGGGGGAGGGGAACCACTGAAGCTTTCTTT.

This clonotype was found a few times. The chain recombines TRBV28 with TRBJ2-5; possible D gene TRBD1, 6 bases. CDR3 length: 13 amino acids. The V and J ends lost 7 bases and 7 bases respectively, with 16 bases between them. In germline, CDR1 is MDHEN, CDR2 SYDVKM. The CDR3 DNA sequence: TGTGCCAGCACCCTTGGGGGCCTCGGGACCCAGTACTTC. Residues: CASTLGGLGTQYF.

The gene calls are TRBV7-2 and TRBJ2-4; possible D gene TRBD2, 6 bases. The closer fit of TRBJ2-7 to the DNA end suggests the J call may be wrong. From germline, CDR1 is SGHTA and CDR2 FQGNSA. The CDR3 is 17 residues long. CDR3 loop: CASSLVPLRERAYEQYF. As DNA, the CDR3 is TGTGCCAGCAGCTTAGTACCTCTCCGGGAGAGGGCCTACGAGCAGTACTTC.

The chain couples TRBV29-1 to TRBJ2-1; TRBD1 might be the D (5 bases). Germline CDR1 reads SQVTM; CDR2 reads ANQGSEA. Trimming took 3 bases from V and 1 from J, leaving 13 bases between them. The CDR3 is 15 residues long. CDR3 sequence (DNA): TGCAGCGTTGATGCAAGGGGCGCGTCCTACAATGAGCAGTTCTTC. Translating it yields CSVDARGASYNEQFF.

This sequence joins TRBV3-1 and TRBJ2-1; 7 bases agree with TRBD2. This CDR3 has 18 amino acids. The V gene's germline CDR1 is LGHDT and CDR2 YNNKEL (reference sequence). V gave up 0 bases and J gave up 5 bases; unmatched junction bases: 13. The chain's CDR3 is CASSQEDRGGIIHNEQFF. The CDR3 DNA reads as TGTGCCAGCAGCCAAGAAGATAGGGGAGGGATTATTCACAATGAGCAGTTCTTC.